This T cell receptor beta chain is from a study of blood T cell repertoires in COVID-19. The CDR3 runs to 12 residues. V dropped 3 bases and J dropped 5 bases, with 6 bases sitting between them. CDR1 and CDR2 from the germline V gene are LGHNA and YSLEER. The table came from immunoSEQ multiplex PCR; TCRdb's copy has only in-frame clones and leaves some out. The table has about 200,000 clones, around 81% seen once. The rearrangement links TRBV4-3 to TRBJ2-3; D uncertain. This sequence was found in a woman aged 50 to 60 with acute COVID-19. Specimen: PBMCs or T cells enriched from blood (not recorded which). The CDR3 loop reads CASSQGRDTQYF. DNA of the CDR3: TGCGCCAGCAGCCAGGGCAGAGATACGCAGTATTTT.